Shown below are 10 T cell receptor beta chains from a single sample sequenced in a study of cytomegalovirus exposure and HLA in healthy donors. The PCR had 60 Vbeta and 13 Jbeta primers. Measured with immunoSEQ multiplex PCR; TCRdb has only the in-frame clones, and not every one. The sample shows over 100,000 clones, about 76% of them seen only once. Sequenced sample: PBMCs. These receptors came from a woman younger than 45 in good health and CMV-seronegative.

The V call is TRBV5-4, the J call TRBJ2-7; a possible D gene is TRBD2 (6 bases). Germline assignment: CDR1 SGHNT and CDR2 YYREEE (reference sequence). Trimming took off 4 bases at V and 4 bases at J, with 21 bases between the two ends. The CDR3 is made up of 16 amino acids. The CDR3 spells CASSKGGAQSRYEQYF. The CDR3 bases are TGTGCCAGCAGCAAAGGCGGGGCACAGTCGCGATACGAGCAGTACTTC.

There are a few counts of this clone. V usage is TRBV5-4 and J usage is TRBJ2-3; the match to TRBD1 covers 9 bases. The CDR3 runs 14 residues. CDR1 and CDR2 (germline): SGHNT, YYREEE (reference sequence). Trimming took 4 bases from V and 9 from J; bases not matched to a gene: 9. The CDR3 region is CASSTQGQGLTQYF. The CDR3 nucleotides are TGTGCCAGCAGCACCCAGGGACAGGGCCTAACGCAGTATTTT.

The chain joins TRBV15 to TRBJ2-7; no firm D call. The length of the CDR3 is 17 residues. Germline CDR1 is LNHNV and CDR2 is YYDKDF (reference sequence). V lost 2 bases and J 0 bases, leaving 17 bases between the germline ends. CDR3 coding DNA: TGTGCCACCAGCAGACCACCTAACCGCGGATTCTCCTACGAGCAGTACTTC. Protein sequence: CATSRPPNRGFSYEQYF.

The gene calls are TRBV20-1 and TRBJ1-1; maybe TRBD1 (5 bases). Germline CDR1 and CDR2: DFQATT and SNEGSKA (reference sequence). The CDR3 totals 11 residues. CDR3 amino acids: CSVRGTTEAFF. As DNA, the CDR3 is TGCAGCGTCCGGGGGACCACTGAAGCTTTCTTT.

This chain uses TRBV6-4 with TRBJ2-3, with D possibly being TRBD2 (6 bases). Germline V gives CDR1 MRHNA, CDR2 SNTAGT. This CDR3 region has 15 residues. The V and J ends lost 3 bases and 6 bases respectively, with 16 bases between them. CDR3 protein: CASSDIYGGLDTQYF. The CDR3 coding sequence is TGTGCCAGCAGTGATATTTACGGGGGACTGGATACGCAGTATTTT.

For the CDR3, the DNA is TGTGCCAGCAGTAGAGGACAGGGGGCAGATACGCAGTATTTT. Its translation is CASSRGQGADTQYF. This chain links TRBV6-6 with TRBJ2-3; TRBD1 aligns across 10 bases. Germline loops: CDR1 MNHNY, CDR2 SVGAGI (reference sequence). The trim removed 5 bases at V and 4 bases at J, leaving 3 bases unmatched. The CDR3 covers 14 residues.

CDR3 sequence reads: CASIVAQNTEAFF. CDR3 DNA sequence: TGTGCCAGCATCGTGGCCCAGAACACTGAAGCTTTCTTT. J is TRBJ1-1 and V is TRBV28; D gene ambiguous. The CDR3 is 13 residues long. The V end was cut by 7 bases, the J end by 1 base, with 10 bases between. Germline CDR1 reads MDHEN; CDR2 reads SYDVKM.

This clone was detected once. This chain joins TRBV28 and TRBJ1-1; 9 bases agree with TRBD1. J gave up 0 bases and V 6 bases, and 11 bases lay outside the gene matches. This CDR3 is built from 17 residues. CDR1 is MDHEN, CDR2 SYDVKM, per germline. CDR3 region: CASSLTGGFVMNTEAFF. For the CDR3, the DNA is TGTGCCAGCAGCCTGACAGGGGGATTCGTTATGAACACTGAAGCTTTCTTT.

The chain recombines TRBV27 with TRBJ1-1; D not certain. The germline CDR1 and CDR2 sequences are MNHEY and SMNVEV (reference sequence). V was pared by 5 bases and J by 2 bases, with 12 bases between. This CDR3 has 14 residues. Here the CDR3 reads CASSARVANTEAFF. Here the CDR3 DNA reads TGTGCCAGCAGTGCCCGGGTCGCAAACACTGAAGCTTTCTTT.

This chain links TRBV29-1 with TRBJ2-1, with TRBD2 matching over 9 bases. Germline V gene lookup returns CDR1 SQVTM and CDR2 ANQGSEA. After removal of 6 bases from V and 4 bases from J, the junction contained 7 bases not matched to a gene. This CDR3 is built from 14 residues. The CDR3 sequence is CSVRTSDLYNEQFF. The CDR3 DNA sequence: TGCAGCGTCCGGACTAGCGATCTATACAATGAGCAGTTCTTC.